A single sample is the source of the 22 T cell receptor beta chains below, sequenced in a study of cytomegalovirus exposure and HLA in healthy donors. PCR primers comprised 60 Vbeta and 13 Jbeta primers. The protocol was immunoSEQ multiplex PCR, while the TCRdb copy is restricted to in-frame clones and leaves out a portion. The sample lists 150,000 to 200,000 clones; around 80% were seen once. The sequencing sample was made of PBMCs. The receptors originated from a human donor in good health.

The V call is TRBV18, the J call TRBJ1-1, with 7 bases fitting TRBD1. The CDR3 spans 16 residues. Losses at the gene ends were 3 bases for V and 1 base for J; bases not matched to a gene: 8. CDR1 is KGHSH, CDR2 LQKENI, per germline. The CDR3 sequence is CASSPTGNPRNTEAFF. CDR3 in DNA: TGTGCCAGCTCACCGACAGGGAATCCCCGGAACACTGAAGCTTTCTTT.

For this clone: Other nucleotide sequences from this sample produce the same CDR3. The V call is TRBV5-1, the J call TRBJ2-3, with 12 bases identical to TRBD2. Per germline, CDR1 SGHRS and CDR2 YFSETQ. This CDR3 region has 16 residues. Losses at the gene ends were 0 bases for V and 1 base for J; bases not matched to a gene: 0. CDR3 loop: CASSLGTSGGTDTQYF. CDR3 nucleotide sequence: TGCGCCAGCAGCTTGGGGACTAGCGGGGGCACAGATACGCAGTATTTT.

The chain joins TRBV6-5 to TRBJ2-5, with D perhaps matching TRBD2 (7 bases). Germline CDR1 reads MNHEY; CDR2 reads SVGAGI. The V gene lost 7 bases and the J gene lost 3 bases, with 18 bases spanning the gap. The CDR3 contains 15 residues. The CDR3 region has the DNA TGTGCCAGCACCCAGCCCGGGGGGCCCGAAGAGACCCAGTACTTC. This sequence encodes CASTQPGGPEETQYF.

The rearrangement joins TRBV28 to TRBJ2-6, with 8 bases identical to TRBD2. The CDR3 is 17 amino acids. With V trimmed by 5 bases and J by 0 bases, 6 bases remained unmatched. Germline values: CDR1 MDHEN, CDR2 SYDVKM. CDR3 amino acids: CASSPGLGLSGANVLTF. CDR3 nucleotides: TGTGCCAGCAGTCCGGGACTAGGCCTCTCTGGGGCCAACGTCCTGACTTTC.

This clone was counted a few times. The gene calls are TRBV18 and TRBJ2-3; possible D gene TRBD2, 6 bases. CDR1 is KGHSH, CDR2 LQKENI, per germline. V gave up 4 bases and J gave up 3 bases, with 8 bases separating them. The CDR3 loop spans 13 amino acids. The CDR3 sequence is CASSRLDTDTQYF. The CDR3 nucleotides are TGTGCCAGCTCACGACTAGATACAGATACGCAGTATTTT.

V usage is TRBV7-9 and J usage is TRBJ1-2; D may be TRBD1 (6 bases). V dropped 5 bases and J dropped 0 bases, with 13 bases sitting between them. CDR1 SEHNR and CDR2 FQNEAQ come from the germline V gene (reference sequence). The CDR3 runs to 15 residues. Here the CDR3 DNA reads TGTGCCAGCAGCACCCCGGACAGTCCTAACTATGGCTACACCTTC. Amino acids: CASSTPDSPNYGYTF.

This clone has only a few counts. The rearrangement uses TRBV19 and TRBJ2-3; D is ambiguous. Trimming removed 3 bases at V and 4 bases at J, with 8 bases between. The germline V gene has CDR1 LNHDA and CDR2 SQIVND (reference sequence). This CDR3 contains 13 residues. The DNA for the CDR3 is TGTGCCAGTAGTATCACAGTACCAGATACGCAGTATTTT. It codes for CASSITVPDTQYF.

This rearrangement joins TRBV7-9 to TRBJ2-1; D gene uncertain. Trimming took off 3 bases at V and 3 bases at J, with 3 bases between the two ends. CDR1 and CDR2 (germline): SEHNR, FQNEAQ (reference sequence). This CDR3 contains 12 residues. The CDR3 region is CASSFLYNEQFF. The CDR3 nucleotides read TGTGCCAGCAGCTTTCTCTACAATGAGCAGTTCTTC.

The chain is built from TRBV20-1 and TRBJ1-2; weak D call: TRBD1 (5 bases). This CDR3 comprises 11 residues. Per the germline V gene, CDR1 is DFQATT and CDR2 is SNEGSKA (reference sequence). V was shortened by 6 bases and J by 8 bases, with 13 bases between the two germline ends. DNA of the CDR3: TGCAGTGCCCCGACAGTAAGGGGCTACACCTTC. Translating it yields CSAPTVRGYTF.

CDR3 region: CASSQDLGSFCTF. The CDR3 nucleotides read TGCGCCAGCAGCCAAGATTTGGGCAGTTTCTGCACCTTC. The rearrangement uses TRBV4-1 and TRBJ1-2; no firm D call. The CDR3 runs to 13 residues. CDR1 is MGHRA, CDR2 YSYEKL, per germline. V shed 0 bases and J shed 13 bases, with 15 bases lying between them.

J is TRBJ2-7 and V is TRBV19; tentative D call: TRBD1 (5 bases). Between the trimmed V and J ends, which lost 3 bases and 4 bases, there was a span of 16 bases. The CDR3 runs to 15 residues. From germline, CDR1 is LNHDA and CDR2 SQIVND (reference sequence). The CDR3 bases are TGTGCCAGTAGTATGGCAGGGTCAGGACCTTACGAGCAGTACTTC. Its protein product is CASSMAGSGPYEQYF.

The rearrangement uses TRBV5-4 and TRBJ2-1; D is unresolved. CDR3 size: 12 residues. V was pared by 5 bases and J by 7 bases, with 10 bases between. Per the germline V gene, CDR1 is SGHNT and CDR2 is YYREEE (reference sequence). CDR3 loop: CASSPADNEQFF. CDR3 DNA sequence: TGTGCCAGCAGTCCTGCAGATAATGAGCAGTTCTTC.

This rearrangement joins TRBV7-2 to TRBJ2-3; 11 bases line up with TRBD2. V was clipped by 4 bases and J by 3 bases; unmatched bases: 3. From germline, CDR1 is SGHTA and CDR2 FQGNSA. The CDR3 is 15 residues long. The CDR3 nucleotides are TGTGCCAGCAGCTCGACTAGCGGGGCTACAGATACGCAGTATTTT. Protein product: CASSSTSGATDTQYF. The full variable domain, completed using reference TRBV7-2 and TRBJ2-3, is GAGVSQSPSNKVTEKGKDVELRCDPISGHTALYWYRQSLGQGLEFLIYFQGNSAPDKSGLPSDRFSAERTGGSVSTLTIQRTQQEDSAVYLCASSSTSGATDTQYFGPGTRLTVL.

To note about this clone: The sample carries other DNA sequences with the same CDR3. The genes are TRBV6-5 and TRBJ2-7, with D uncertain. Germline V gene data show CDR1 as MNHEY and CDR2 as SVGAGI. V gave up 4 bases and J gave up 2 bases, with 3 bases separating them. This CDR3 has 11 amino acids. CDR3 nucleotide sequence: TGTGCCAGCAGTTCAGCCTACGAGCAGTACTTC. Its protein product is CASSSAYEQYF.

Written as DNA, the CDR3 is TGCGCCAGCAGCCAGGGCGACGCGCCCTACGAGCAGTACTTC. It codes for CASSQGDAPYEQYF. The chain is built from TRBV4-3 and TRBJ2-7; D not resolved. The CDR3 has 14 residues. Between the trimmed V and J ends, which lost 3 bases and 2 bases, there was a span of 11 bases. Germline CDR1 and CDR2: LGHNA and YSLEER.

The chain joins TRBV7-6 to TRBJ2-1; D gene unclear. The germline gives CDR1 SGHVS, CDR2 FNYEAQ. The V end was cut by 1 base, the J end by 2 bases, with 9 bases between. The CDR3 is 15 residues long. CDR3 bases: TGTGCCAGCAGCTTAGGCGTCCAGGCCTACAATGAGCAGTTCTTC. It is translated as CASSLGVQAYNEQFF.

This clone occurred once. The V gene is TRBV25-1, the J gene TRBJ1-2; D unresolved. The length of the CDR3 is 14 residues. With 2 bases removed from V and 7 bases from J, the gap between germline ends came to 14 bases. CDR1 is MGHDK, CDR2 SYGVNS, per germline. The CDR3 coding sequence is TGTGCCAGCAGTGAAACGCGACATCGTGTTGGCTACACCTTC. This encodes CASSETRHRVGYTF.

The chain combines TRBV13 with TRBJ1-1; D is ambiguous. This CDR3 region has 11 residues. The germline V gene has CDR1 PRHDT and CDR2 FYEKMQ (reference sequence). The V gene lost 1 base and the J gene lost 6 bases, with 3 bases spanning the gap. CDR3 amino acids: CASSLVSEAFF. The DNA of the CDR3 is TGTGCCAGCAGCTTAGTATCTGAAGCTTTCTTT.

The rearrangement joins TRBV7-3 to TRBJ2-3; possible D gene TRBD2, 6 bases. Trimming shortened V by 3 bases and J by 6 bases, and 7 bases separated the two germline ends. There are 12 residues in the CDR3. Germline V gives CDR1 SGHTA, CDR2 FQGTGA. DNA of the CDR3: TGTGCCAGCAGCTTTGGGGGGGATACGCAGTATTTT. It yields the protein CASSFGGDTQYF.

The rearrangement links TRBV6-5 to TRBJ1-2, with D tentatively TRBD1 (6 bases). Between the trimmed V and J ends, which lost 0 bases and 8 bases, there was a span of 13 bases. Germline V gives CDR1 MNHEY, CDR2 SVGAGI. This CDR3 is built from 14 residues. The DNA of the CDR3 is TGTGCCAGCAGTTACTCTGCACAGGGTAGCGGCTACACCTTC. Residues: CASSYSAQGSGYTF.

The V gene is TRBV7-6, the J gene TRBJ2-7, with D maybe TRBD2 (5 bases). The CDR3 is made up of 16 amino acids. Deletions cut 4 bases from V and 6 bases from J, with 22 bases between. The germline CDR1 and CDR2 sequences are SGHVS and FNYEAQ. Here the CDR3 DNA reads TGTGCCAGCAGCTCTGGCAGGCGTGACTACTCGGGCGAGCAGTACTTC. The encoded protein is CASSSGRRDYSGEQYF.

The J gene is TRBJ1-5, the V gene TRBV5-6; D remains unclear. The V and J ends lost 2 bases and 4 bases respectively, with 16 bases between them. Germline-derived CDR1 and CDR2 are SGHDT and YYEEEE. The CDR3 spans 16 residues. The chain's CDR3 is CASSFRRGSLNQPQHF. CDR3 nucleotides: TGTGCCAGCAGCTTTCGTAGAGGTAGCCTTAATCAGCCCCAGCATTTT.